The entry that follows covers one T cell receptor beta chain sequence. The specificity of this receptor is unknown. Base qualities are not at hand, and no much larger clone is one base apart. Library creation used the immunoSEQ multiplex PCR assay. RNA was extracted from all samples and reverse transcribed into cDNA as template for TCR sequencing. SuperScript III was used to make first-strand cDNA, primed with a 2:1 mix of oligo-dT and random hexamers. A synthetic immune receptor repertoire was used to measure amplification bias, and any remaining bias was corrected computationally. Per the original workflow: Raw reads were preprocessed for error removal, and CDR3 was defined according to IMGT conventions as running from the conserved cysteine to phenylalanine. Clonality was computed by normalizing Shannon entropy by log2 of the number of productive unique TCRs and subtracting the result from 1. Whether each scalp clone was CD4 or CD8 was inferred by checking scalp TCRbeta sequences against the CD4 and CD8 repertoires from sorted blood. Drawn from immuneACCESS, this table holds only the in-frame rearrangements with V and J called that TCRdb kept. Clones are partly lost; checked studies trace under half to an unresolved V gene and leave the rest unexplained. V, J and clone size are those of that table, while D and trimming were read from the DNA. The sample table contains about 150,000 clones; only one count was recorded for 40% to 65% of them. The ten top clones hold 15% to 20% of the sample.

The data derive from a study of CD8+ T cells in alopecia areata (dated by TCRdb to the late 2010s). Notes on the research overall: The treated patients, all with moderate-to-severe alopecia areata, were enrolled in an open-label pilot trial of oral tofacitinib given at 5 to 10 mg twice daily. Scalp clonality was compared across normal scalp (n=4), patchy alopecia areata scalp (n=8), and alopecia totalis/universalis scalp (n=8). immunoSEQ multiplex PCR using 35 Vbeta forward primers and 13 Jbeta reverse primers was used to amplify TCRbeta CDR3 regions. The RNA source kit depended on sample type: the PAXgene miRNA kit for fixed scalp, the miRNeasy kit for PBMCs, and the RNeasy kit for mouse skin. Biopsies were taken from tofacitinib-treated patients at baseline and at 4 and 24 weeks of treatment, and a later scalp biopsy was taken in several of the tofacitinib-treated patients. Tofacitinib was administered for 6 to 18 months, and 6 months of follow-up off drug were then conducted to assess delayed response and recurrence. On the human side, TCRbeta sequencing was run on scalp tissue and on sorted CD4+ and CD8+ peripheral blood T cells from healthy controls and from alopecia areata patients with either patchy or totalis/universalis disease. The study used high-throughput TCRbeta sequencing to examine T cell clonal expansion in alopecia areata, in both the C3H/HeJ mouse model and human patients.

The sample's time point, from its label and the paper: baseline before oral tofacitinib. From alopecia areata patients, peripheral blood was collected along with lesional scalp punch biopsies. PBMCs were isolated by density centrifugation and stained for CD3, CD4 and CD8, and CD4+ and CD8+ T cells were sorted on a FACSAria. The research as a whole found: TCR sequences shared between patients were less clear than in mice, possibly partly because of HLA diversity in the patient population. Lesional scalp, especially in alopecia totalis/universalis, showed higher clonality and more expanded CD8+ clones than normal scalp, suggesting antigenic drive. Unlike mouse skin, which is dominated by gammadelta T cells, normal human skin has resident alphabeta T cells that are also sequenced, and this complicates analysis of the scalp TCR repertoire.

Relative to germline, V is missing 1 base and J is missing 4 bases, with 0 bases of the junction outside any gene match. CDR1 SNHLY and CDR2 FYNNEI were looked up in the germline V gene. The CDR3 has 14 amino acids, counting the end cysteine and phenylalanine. The CDR3 DNA has 42 bases and is translated from base 1. The input for sequencing was CD8+ T cells sorted from blood, taken at week 0. The TCR sequence derives from a human donor with alopecia areata. This sequence uses TRBV2 and TRBJ2-7, and 11 bases in between align with TRBD2. The DNA sequence follows: TGTGCCAGCAGTGAAGGACTAGCGGGATACGAGCAGTACTTC. Its product reads: CASSEGLAGYEQYF.